This T cell receptor (beta chain) appears in the sequencing data of a study of shared clonotypes between healthy human individuals. The length of the CDR3 is 18 residues. V shed 6 bases, J shed 2 bases, and the junction held 12 bases outside the gene matches. CDR1 and CDR2 from the germline V gene are MNHEY and SMNVEV (reference sequence). Naive-designated CD8 cells lacked CD45RO, were positively enriched for CCR7, and omitted terminally differentiated effector memory CD45RA+ cells. The donor cohort consisted entirely of Caucasian adults residing in Nashville, Tennessee. Here immunoSEQ multiplex PCR was the method, and the copy in TCRdb shows in-frame clones only, minus some. The profile shows about 580,000 clones, roughly 98% of them singletons.

This receptor was identified in a man aged 25-45 years in good health. Specimen: naive CD8+ T cells sorted from blood. This chain links TRBV27 with TRBJ2-6; 8 bases fit TRBD2. Here the CDR3 reads CASSLGSGIFTGANVLTF. CDR3 bases: TGTGCCAGCAGCTTAGGTAGCGGGATTTTCACTGGGGCCAACGTCCTGACTTTC.